The 5 T cell receptor beta chains below come from one sample, sequenced in a study of cytomegalovirus exposure and HLA in healthy donors. The PCR was carried out with 60 Vbeta primers and 13 Jbeta primers. Some clones are missing from TCRdb's copy, which holds only in-frame ones; the method was immunoSEQ multiplex PCR. The top ten hold around 1.2% of the sample, which has around 200,000 clones, around 83% seen once. Sample: PBMCs. The receptors were gathered from a girl between 2 and 10 years old in good health and CMV-seropositive.

This clone was counted between two and nine times. This chain links TRBV2 with TRBJ1-4; D is undetermined. The CDR3 runs to 14 residues. Germline-derived CDR1 and CDR2 are SNHLY and FYNNEI. V gave up 8 bases and J gave up 3 bases, with 13 bases separating them. The CDR3 loop reads CASRYDPSNEKLFF. The CDR3, as DNA: TGTGCCAGCCGGTATGATCCTTCTAATGAAAAACTGTTTTTT. The full variable domain, in which reference TRBV2 and TRBJ1-4 provide the parts outside the CDR3, is EPEVTQTPSHQVTQMGQEVILRCVPISNHLYFYWYRQILGQKVEFLVSFYNNEISEKSEIFDDQFSVERPDGSNFTLKIRSTKLEDSAMYFCASRYDPSNEKLFFGSGTQLSVL.

The gene calls are TRBV30 and TRBJ1-2; TRBD1 aligns across 9 bases. V was pared by 0 bases and J by 5 bases, with 7 bases of the junction left unmatched. The length of the CDR3 is 15 residues. Germline assignment: CDR1 GTSNPN and CDR2 SVGIG (reference sequence). The CDR3 DNA reads TGTGCCTGGAGTGTACCCGGGACAGGGTGGTATGGCTACACCTTC. This gives the protein CAWSVPGTGWYGYTF.

The V call is TRBV19, the J call TRBJ1-2; TRBD1 matches at 10 bases. CDR1 is LNHDA and CDR2 is SQIVND in the germline V gene (reference sequence). Trimming at V came to 5 bases and at J to 7 bases, leaving 7 bases not matched to a gene. This CDR3 spans 14 amino acids. Here the CDR3 DNA reads TGTGCCAGTAGTCCCGCCGGGACAGGGGTTGGCTACACCTTC. Translating gives CASSPAGTGVGYTF.

This chain joins TRBV19 and TRBJ2-2, with D possibly being TRBD2 (6 bases). Germline values: CDR1 LNHDA, CDR2 SQIVND (reference sequence). The CDR3 sequence is 14 residues long. Trimming took 4 bases from V and 2 from J, leaving 8 bases between them. The CDR3 DNA reads as TGTGCCAGTAGTAGGAGGGAAAACACCGGGGAGCTGTTTTTT. It codes for CASSRRENTGELFF.

J is TRBJ1-5 and V is TRBV4-1, with D possibly TRBD1 on 6 matching bases. CDR3 length equals 14 residues. Trimming left V 2 bases short and J 5 bases short, with 10 bases between. Germline CDR1 is MGHRA and CDR2 is YSYEKL. CDR3: CASSQTGWDQPQHF. CDR3 sequence (DNA): TGCGCCAGCAGCCAAACAGGGTGGGATCAGCCCCAGCATTTT.